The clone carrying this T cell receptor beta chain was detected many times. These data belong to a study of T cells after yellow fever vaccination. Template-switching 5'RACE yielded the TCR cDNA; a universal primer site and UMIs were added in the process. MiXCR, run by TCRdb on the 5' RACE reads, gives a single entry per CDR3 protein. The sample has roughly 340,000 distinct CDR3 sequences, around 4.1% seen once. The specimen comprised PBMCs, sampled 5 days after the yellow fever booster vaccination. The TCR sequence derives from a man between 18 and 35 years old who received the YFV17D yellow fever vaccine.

CDR3 residues: CASRTIGRYSYEQYF. DNA for the CDR3: TGTGCCAGCAGAACCATAGGACGGTACTCCTACGAGCAGTACTTC. The V call is TRBV6-5, the J call TRBJ2-7; D remains unclear. The CDR3 has 15 residues. The V end lost 6 bases, the J end lost 0 bases, and 15 bases lay between the germline ends. Germline loops: CDR1 MNHEY, CDR2 SVGAGI.